The 29 T cell receptor beta chains below were found in one sample sequenced in a study of CD8 T cells in ankylosing spondylitis. Each CDR3 protein gets one entry after TCRdb re-called the 5' RACE reads with MiXCR. There are nearly 250,000 distinct CDR3 sequences in the sample; 32% occur only once, and roughly 4.2% lies in the top ten. Sequencing was done on a sample of blood, either unsorted or a sorted T cell fraction (not recorded which). The source of these receptors is a male donor with ankylosing spondylitis or in good health (not recorded which).

The genes are TRBV6-1 and TRBJ2-1; 7 positions agree with TRBD1. The CDR3 spans 14 residues. Germline-derived CDR1 and CDR2 are MNHNS and SASEGT. The junction had 10 bases not matched to a gene; V was cut back by 8 bases and J by 6 bases. The CDR3 here is CASGAGTAPNEQFF. For the CDR3, the DNA is TGTGCCAGCGGGGCCGGGACAGCTCCCAATGAGCAGTTCTTC.

V and J are TRBV12-3 or TRBV12-4 and TRBJ2-2; D is possibly TRBD1 (6 bases). V lost 5 bases and J lost 2, with 15 bases in between. CDR3 size: 16 residues. This CDR3 reads CASSPRTALNTGELFF. The CDR3 DNA reads as TGTGCCAGCAGTCCACGGACAGCCCTAAACACCGGGGAGCTGTTTTTT.

This clonotype appeared a few times. The chain recombines TRBV6-4 with TRBJ2-1, with D unresolved. With 8 bases removed from V and 6 bases from J, the gap between germline ends came to 14 bases. The length of the CDR3 is 13 residues. Germline V gene lookup returns CDR1 MRHNA and CDR2 SNTAGT. CDR3 residues: CASASRGGNEQFF. The CDR3 nucleotides read TGTGCCAGCGCTTCCCGTGGTGGCAATGAGCAGTTCTTC.

There are a few counts of this clonotype. This chain joins TRBV4-1 and TRBJ2-4; no definite D call. Germline CDR1 reads MGHRA; CDR2 reads YSYEKL. The CDR3 sequence is 12 residues long. The V end was cut by 1 base, the J end by 9 bases, with 7 bases between. The CDR3 protein is CASSQGSGIQYF. The CDR3 region has the DNA TGCGCCAGCAGCCAAGGGTCAGGCATTCAGTACTTC.

The rearrangement joins TRBV27 to TRBJ2-6; no firm D call. The germline V gene has CDR1 MNHEY and CDR2 SMNVEV (reference sequence). The CDR3 has 16 amino acids. Trimming stripped 2 bases from V and 3 bases from J, with 11 bases between. The chain's CDR3 is CASSLTLGSGANVLTF. CDR3 sequence (DNA): TGTGCCAGCAGTTTAACTCTAGGTAGTGGGGCCAACGTCCTGACTTTC. Variable domain in full (rest from reference TRBV27 and TRBJ2-6): EAQVTQNPRYLITVTGKKLTVTCSQNMNHEYMSWYRQDPGLGLRQIYYSMNVEVTDKGDVPEGYKVSRKEKRNFPLILESPSPNQTSLYFCASSLTLGSGANVLTFGAGSRLTVL.

A few counts support this clonotype. The chain carries TRBV29-1 and TRBJ2-1, with unresolved D. V lost 7 bases, J lost 6 bases, and 16 bases lay in between. Germline V gives CDR1 SQVTM, CDR2 ANQGSEA. CDR3 length equals 13 residues. In nucleotides, the CDR3 is TGCAGCGCCCAGTGGGCCTATATCAATGAGCAGTTCTTC. This codes for CSAQWAYINEQFF.

A few counts support this clonotype. This sequence joins TRBV7-9 and TRBJ1-1, with D possibly matching TRBD1 (5 bases). Trimming left V 3 bases short and J 8 bases short, with 7 bases between. This CDR3 comprises 11 residues. The germline V gene encodes CDR1 SEHNR and CDR2 FQNEAQ (reference sequence). The DNA of the CDR3 is TGTGCCAGCAGCTTGGGGGTGGAAGCTTTCTTT. Translation gives CASSLGVEAFF.

CDR3 nucleotide sequence: TGTGCCACCAGCGATGCCGGATGGCAGACCCAGTACTTC. It codes for CATSDAGWQTQYF. J is TRBJ2-5 and V is TRBV15; D ambiguous. Germline lookup yields CDR1 LNHNV and CDR2 YYDKDF (reference sequence). The germline V and J ends were trimmed by 5 bases and 6 bases, with 13 bases remaining between them. The CDR3 is made up of 13 amino acids.

This clonotype was seen a handful of times. The chain has TRBV12-3 or TRBV12-4 and TRBJ2-7, with a tentative D call TRBD2 (5 bases). The CDR3 spans 15 residues. V was cut by 6 bases and J by 4 bases, with 19 bases left in between. The CDR3 sequence is CASSHRSLAVYEQYF. In nucleotides, the CDR3 is TGTGCCAGCAGCCATAGGAGTCTAGCTGTATACGAGCAGTACTTC.

The chain uses TRBV20-1 and TRBJ2-7; 9 nucleotides agree with TRBD2. The length of the CDR3 is 14 residues. Losses at the gene ends were 5 bases for V and 3 bases for J; bases not matched to a gene: 8. CDR1 is DFQATT, CDR2 SNEGSKA, per germline (reference sequence). CDR3: CSAPTGTSLYEQYF. In DNA form, the CDR3 reads TGCAGTGCTCCCACCGGGACTAGCCTCTACGAGCAGTACTTC.

This chain links TRBV29-1 with TRBJ2-5; tentative D call: TRBD2 (5 bases). From germline, CDR1 is SQVTM and CDR2 ANQGSEA. The V and J ends lost 2 bases and 4 bases respectively, with 14 bases between them. The CDR3 extends over 14 amino acids. CDR3 nucleotides: TGCAGCGTTGAATGGGGTGACGGGGTAGAGACCCAGTACTTC. This codes for CSVEWGDGVETQYF.

The V call is TRBV7-6, the J call TRBJ1-1; D is undetermined. This CDR3 contains 11 residues. The V gene's germline CDR1 is SGHVS and CDR2 FNYEAQ. Trimming cost V 8 bases and J 7 bases, with 11 bases left between them. The CDR3 DNA sequence: TGTGCCAGCGGGAAAGGCAATGAAGCTTTCTTT. Its protein is CASGKGNEAFF.

This chain uses TRBV6-1 with TRBJ2-2, with D unclear. Trimming stripped 8 bases from V and 1 base from J, with 17 bases between. Germline-derived CDR1 and CDR2 are MNHNS and SASEGT. The CDR3 spans 16 residues. The CDR3 coding sequence is TGTGCCAGCCGTATGAGGCCTCCAGTGAACACCGGGGAGCTGTTTTTT. The encoded protein is CASRMRPPVNTGELFF.

This sequence joins TRBV5-1 and TRBJ1-1, with no clear D. The V end was cut by 0 bases, the J end by 3 bases, with 9 bases between. Germline CDR1 reads SGHRS; CDR2 reads YFSETQ. This CDR3 is built from 14 residues. In DNA form, the CDR3 reads TGCGCCAGCAGCTTGGTTGGAGCTGACACTGAAGCTTTCTTT. Protein product: CASSLVGADTEAFF.

The sample holds a few counts of this clonotype. V gene TRBV20-1 combines with J gene TRBJ2-7; TRBD1 might be the D (6 bases). Germline assignment: CDR1 DFQATT and CDR2 SNEGSKA (reference sequence). The CDR3 consists of 17 residues. Trimming shortened V by 0 bases and J by 0 bases, and 18 bases separated the two germline ends. This CDR3 is CSARDLKTGPSSYEQYF. The CDR3 bases are TGCAGTGCTAGAGACCTAAAAACAGGGCCAAGCTCCTACGAGCAGTACTTC.

The rearrangement uses TRBV27 and TRBJ2-1; D is uncertain. Trimming removed 3 bases at V and 7 bases at J, with 10 bases between. The CDR3 covers 13 residues. The V gene's germline CDR1 is MNHEY and CDR2 SMNVEV (reference sequence). CDR3 DNA sequence: TGTGCCAGCAGTTTCTCTTCCGGGAATGAGCAGTTCTTC. Protein: CASSFSSGNEQFF.

There are a few counts of this clonotype. The V call is TRBV10-3, the J call TRBJ1-2; 10 bases map to TRBD1. V dropped 6 bases and J dropped 6; count of bases not matched to a gene: 1. This CDR3 is built from 12 residues. CDR1 and CDR2 from the germline V gene are ENHRY and SYGVKD. The CDR3, as DNA: TGTGCCATCAGCGGGACAGGGGATGGCTACACCTTC. Its protein is CAISGTGDGYTF.

Note on this clonotype: This clone may be a read error of a much larger clone one base away. The genes are TRBV20-1 and TRBJ2-3; 8 bases match TRBD1. V lost 6 bases and J lost 4; bases outside the gene matches: 6. The CDR3 runs 13 residues. Germline CDR1 reads DFQATT; CDR2 reads SNEGSKA (reference sequence). CDR3 coding DNA: TGCAGTGCCGACAGGGGTACCTCAGATACGCAGTATTTT. Translating gives CSADRGTSDTQYF.

This clonotype was found a few times. This chain connects TRBV5-5 to TRBJ2-7, with 7 bases aligning to TRBD1. Germline V gene data show CDR1 as SGHKS and CDR2 as YYEKEE (reference sequence). V lost 3 bases to trimming and J lost 0 bases; unmatched junction nucleotides: 3. This CDR3 is 14 amino acids long. The CDR3 loop reads CASSWTGVSYEQYF. CDR3 bases: TGTGCCAGCAGCTGGACAGGAGTCTCCTACGAGCAGTACTTC.

The chain links TRBV2 to TRBJ1-5; tentative D call: TRBD1 (6 bases). The CDR3 sequence is 14 residues long. Trimming cost V 4 bases and J 6 bases, with 13 bases left between them. In germline, CDR1 is SNHLY, CDR2 FYNNEI. The DNA for the CDR3 is TGTGCCAGCAGTGGGGACGGGGGCGGTCAGCCCCAGCATTTT. Protein: CASSGDGGGQPQHF.

In this sample, this clonotype turned up a few times. The rearrangement joins TRBV12-3 or TRBV12-4 to TRBJ2-1, with a possible D match to TRBD2 (5 bases). This CDR3 contains 16 residues. V gave up 6 bases and J gave up 9 bases, with 24 bases separating them. CDR3 nucleotide sequence: TGTGCCAGCAGCTTACATACTAGTATTCTATTGCGTGAGCAGTTCTTC. It specifies CASSLHTSILLREQFF.

The rearrangement joins TRBV28 to TRBJ2-2; 7 bases line up with TRBD1. Germline trimming cut 10 bases from V and 5 bases from J; bases unmatched to any gene: 19. The CDR3 consists of 17 residues. CDR1 is MDHEN and CDR2 is SYDVKM in the germline V gene. The CDR3: CATEGHTGTARTGELFF. CDR3 coding DNA: TGTGCCACCGAGGGGCATACCGGGACAGCGAGGACCGGGGAGCTGTTTTTT.

This rearrangement joins TRBV7-6 to TRBJ2-7, with D perhaps TRBD2 (5 bases). V dropped 5 bases and J dropped 2 bases, with 22 bases sitting between them. Germline V CDR1 and CDR2: SGHVS, FNYEAQ. The CDR3 is 17 residues long. The CDR3 region is CASSPGTLGRNPYEQYF. The DNA for the CDR3 is TGTGCCAGCAGCCCCGGAACACTAGGGCGGAACCCCTACGAGCAGTACTTC.

In its sample, this clonotype was seen a few times. This chain joins TRBV6-1 and TRBJ2-1; 9 nucleotides agree with TRBD2. Germline CDR1 reads MNHNS; CDR2 reads SASEGT. V dropped 6 bases and J dropped 0; count of bases not matched to a gene: 6. The CDR3 sequence is 16 residues long. The CDR3 sequence: CASRNGLASSYNEQFF. The CDR3 DNA is TGTGCCAGCAGGAACGGACTAGCGAGCTCCTACAATGAGCAGTTCTTC.

The chain carries TRBV3-1 and TRBJ1-4; 8 bases are a match to TRBD1. The CDR3 extends over 16 amino acids. V lost 0 bases, J lost 13 bases, and 13 bases stayed unmatched. Germline CDR1 is LGHDT and CDR2 is YNNKEL (reference sequence). The DNA for the CDR3 is TGTGCCAGCAGCCAAGATAGCTCACAGGGGGAGGGCGGACTGTTTTTT. It encodes CASSQDSSQGEGGLFF. Together with reference TRBV3-1 and TRBJ1-4, the CDR3 gives the full variable domain: DTAVSQTPKYLVTQMGNDKSIKCEQNLGHDTMYWYKQDSKKFLKIMFSYNNKELIINETVPNRFSPKSPDKAHLNLHINSLELGDSAVYFCASSQDSSQGEGGLFFGSGTQLSVL.

V usage is TRBV29-1 and J usage is TRBJ2-1, with D tentatively TRBD1 or TRBD2 (5 bases each). Germline V lookup: CDR1 SQVTM, CDR2 ANQGSEA. CDR3 length: 14 amino acids. V dropped 2 bases and J dropped 4 bases, with 12 bases sitting between them. CDR3 sequence: CSVETRDRYNEQFF. DNA for the CDR3: TGCAGCGTTGAAACTAGGGACCGGTACAATGAGCAGTTCTTC.

The chain combines TRBV12-3 or TRBV12-4 with TRBJ2-3; TRBD2 is a possible D gene (5 bases). This CDR3 is built from 15 residues. V shed 3 bases and J shed 3 bases, with 13 bases lying between them. In DNA form, the CDR3 reads TGTGCCAGCAGTTTCGGGCGGGCAAGAACAGATACGCAGTATTTT. Translation gives CASSFGRARTDTQYF.

The genes are TRBV14 and TRBJ2-7; 7 bases match TRBD1. Germline trimming cut 4 bases from V and 3 bases from J; bases unmatched to any gene: 12. Germline lookup yields CDR1 SGHDN and CDR2 FVKESK. This CDR3 is built from 16 residues. The CDR3 is CASSLATGPHLYEQYF. CDR3 sequence (DNA): TGTGCCAGCAGCCTTGCGACAGGGCCCCACCTCTACGAGCAGTACTTC.

This rearrangement joins TRBV27 to TRBJ2-3; TRBD2 aligns across 8 bases. The CDR3 is 17 residues long. Trimming removed 2 bases from V and 0 bases from J; junction bases left unmatched: 7. Germline values: CDR1 MNHEY, CDR2 SMNVEV (reference sequence). The CDR3 region has the DNA TGTGCCAGCAGTTTACTAGGTCTAGCGGGTAGCACAGATACGCAGTATTTT. This gives the protein CASSLLGLAGSTDTQYF.